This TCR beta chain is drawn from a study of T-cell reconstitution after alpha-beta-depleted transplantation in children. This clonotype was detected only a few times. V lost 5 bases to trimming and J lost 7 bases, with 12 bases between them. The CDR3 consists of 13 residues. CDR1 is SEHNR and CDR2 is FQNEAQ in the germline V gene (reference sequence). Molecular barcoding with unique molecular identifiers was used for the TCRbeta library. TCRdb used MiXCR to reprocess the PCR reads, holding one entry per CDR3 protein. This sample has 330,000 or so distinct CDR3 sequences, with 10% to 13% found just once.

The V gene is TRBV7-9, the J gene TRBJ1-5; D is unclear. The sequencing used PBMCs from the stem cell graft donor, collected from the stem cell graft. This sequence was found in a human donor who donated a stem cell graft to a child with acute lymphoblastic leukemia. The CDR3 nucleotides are TGTGCCAGCAGCCTGGTGGGGATCCAGCCCCAGCATTTT. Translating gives CASSLVGIQPQHF.